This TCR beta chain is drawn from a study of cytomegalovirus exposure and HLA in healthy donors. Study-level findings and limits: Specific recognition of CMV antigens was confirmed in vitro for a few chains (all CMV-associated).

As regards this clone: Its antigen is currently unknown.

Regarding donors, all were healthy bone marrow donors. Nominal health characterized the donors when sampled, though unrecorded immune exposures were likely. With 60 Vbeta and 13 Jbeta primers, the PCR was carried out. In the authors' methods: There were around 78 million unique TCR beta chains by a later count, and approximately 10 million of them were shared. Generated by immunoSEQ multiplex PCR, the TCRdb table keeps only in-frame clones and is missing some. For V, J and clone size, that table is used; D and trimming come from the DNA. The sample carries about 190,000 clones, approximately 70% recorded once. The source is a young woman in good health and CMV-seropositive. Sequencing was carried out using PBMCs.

The CDR3 protein is CASSFGGTGETQYF. The CDR3 DNA follows: TGTGCCAGCAGTTTTGGCGGGACAGGGGAGACCCAGTACTTC. The V gene is TRBV28, the J gene TRBJ2-5; 9 bases are shared with TRBD1. CDR3 length: 14 amino acids. The ends lost 3 bases at V and 5 bases at J; junction bases unmatched: 4. Germline V gene sequence: CDR1 MDHEN, CDR2 SYDVKM.